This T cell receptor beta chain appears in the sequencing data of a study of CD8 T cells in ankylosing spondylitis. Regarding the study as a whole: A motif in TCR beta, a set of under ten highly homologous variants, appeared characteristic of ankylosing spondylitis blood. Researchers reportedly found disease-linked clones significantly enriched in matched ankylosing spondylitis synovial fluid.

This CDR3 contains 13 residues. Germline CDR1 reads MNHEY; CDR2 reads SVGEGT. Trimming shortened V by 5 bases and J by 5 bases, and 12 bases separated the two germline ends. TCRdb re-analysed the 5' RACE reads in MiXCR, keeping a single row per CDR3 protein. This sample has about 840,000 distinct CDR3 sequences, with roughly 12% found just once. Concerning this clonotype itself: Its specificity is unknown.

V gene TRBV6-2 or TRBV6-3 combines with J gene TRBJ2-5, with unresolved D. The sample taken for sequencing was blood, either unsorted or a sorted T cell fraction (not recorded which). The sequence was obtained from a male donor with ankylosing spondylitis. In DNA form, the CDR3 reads TGTGCCAGCAGTACCACCCTCGCTGAGACCCAGTACTTC. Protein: CASSTTLAETQYF.